This T cell receptor (beta chain) was identified in a study of control samples from healthy donors and cancer patients. The assay was immunoSEQ multiplex PCR, and TCRdb's table has in-frame clones only and misses some. The sample has about 230,000 clones, roughly four fifths seen once; the top ten hold roughly 13%. With 4 bases clipped from V and 8 bases from J, the junction kept 1 base outside the gene matches. In germline, CDR1 is WSHSY, CDR2 SAAADI. The CDR3 is 13 residues long. The specimen was PBMCs. This chain connects TRBV10-2 to TRBJ2-1; TRBD2 matches at 11 bases. The sequence came from a woman aged 60-70 years with lung cancer. CDR3 in amino acids: CASSGLAGYEQFF. CDR3 bases: TGCGCCAGCAGTGGACTAGCGGGATATGAGCAGTTCTTC.